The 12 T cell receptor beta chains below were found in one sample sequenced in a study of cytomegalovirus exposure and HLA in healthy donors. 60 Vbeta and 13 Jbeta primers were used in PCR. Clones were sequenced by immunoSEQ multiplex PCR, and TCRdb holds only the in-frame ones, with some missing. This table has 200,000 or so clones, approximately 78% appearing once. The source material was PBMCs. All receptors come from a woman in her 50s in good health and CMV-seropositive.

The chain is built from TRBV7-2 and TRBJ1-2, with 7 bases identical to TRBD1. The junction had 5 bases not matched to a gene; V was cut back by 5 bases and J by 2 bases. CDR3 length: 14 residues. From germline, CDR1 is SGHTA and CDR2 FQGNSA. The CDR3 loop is CASSPSTGNYGYTF. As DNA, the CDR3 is TGTGCCAGCAGCCCTTCGACAGGGAACTATGGCTACACCTTC.

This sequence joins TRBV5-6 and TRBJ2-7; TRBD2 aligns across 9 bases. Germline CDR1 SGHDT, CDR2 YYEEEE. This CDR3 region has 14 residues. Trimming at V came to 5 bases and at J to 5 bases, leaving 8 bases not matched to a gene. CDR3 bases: TGTGCCAGCAGAGAAGAGGGACTAGCACACGAGCAGTACTTC. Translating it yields CASREEGLAHEQYF.

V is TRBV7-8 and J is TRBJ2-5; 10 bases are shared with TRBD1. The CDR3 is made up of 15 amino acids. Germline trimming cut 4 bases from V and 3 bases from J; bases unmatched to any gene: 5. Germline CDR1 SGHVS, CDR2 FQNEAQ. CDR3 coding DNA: TGTGCCAGCAGCTCCTGGGGGACAGGGGAAGAGACCCAGTACTTC. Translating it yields CASSSWGTGEETQYF.

The CDR3 protein is CASSEVRGSQETQYF. The CDR3 DNA reads TGCGCCAGCAGTGAAGTTCGGGGAAGCCAAGAGACCCAGTACTTC. The chain couples TRBV10-1 to TRBJ2-5, with a tentative D call TRBD2 (5 bases). The germline V gene has CDR1 WNHNN and CDR2 SYGVQD (reference sequence). This CDR3 has 15 amino acids. Trimming took off 3 bases at V and 1 base at J, with 12 bases between the two ends.

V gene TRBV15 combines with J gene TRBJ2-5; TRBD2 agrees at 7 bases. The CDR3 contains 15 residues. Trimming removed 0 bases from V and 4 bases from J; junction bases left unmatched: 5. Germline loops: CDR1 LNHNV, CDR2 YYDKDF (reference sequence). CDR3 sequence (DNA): TGTGCCACCAGCAGAGATAAGCGGGAAGGAGAGACCCAGTACTTC. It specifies CATSRDKREGETQYF.

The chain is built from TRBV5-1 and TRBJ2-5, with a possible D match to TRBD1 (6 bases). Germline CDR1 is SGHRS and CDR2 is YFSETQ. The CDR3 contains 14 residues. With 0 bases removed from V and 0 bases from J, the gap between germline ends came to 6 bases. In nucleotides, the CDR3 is TGCGCCAGCAGCTTGGGACAGGACCAAGAGACCCAGTACTTC. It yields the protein CASSLGQDQETQYF.

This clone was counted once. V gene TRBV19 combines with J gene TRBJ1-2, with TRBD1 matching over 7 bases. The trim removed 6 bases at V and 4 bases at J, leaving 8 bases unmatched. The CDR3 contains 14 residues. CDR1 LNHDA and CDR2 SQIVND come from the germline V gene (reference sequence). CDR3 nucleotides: TGTGCCAGTAGGCCGGGACAGACTTCCTATGGCTACACCTTC. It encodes CASRPGQTSYGYTF.

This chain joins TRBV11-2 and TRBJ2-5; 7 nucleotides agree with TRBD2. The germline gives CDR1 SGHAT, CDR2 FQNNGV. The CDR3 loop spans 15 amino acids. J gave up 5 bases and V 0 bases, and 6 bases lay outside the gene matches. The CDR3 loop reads CASSLEAGEAETQYF. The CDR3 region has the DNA TGTGCCAGCAGCTTAGAGGCGGGGGAAGCGGAGACCCAGTACTTC.

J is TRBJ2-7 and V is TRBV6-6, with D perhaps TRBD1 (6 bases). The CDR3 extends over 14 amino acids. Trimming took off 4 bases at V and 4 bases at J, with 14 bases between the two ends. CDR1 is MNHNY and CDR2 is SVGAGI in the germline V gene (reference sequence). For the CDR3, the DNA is TGTGCCAGCAGTTTGAGACAGGTCTCATACGAGCAGTACTTC. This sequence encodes CASSLRQVSYEQYF.

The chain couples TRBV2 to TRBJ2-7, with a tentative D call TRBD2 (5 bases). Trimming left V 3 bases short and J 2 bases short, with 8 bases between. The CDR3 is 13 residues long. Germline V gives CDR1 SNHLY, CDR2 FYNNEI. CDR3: CASSDPLAYEQYF. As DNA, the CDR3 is TGTGCCAGCAGTGACCCACTAGCCTACGAGCAGTACTTC.

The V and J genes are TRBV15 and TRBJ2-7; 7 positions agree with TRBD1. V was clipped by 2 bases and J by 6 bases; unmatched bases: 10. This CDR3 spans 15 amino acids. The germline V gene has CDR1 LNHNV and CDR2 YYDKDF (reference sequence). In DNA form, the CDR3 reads TGTGCCACCAGCAGACTCCGACAGGGAAGGATCGAGCAGTACTTC. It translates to CATSRLRQGRIEQYF.

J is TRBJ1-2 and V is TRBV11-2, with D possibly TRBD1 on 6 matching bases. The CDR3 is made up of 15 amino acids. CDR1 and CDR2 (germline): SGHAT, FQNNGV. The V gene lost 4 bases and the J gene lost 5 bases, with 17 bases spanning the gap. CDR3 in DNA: TGTGCCAGCAGCTCGGACAGCTTCTCCCCGTATGGCTACACCTTC. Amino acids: CASSSDSFSPYGYTF.